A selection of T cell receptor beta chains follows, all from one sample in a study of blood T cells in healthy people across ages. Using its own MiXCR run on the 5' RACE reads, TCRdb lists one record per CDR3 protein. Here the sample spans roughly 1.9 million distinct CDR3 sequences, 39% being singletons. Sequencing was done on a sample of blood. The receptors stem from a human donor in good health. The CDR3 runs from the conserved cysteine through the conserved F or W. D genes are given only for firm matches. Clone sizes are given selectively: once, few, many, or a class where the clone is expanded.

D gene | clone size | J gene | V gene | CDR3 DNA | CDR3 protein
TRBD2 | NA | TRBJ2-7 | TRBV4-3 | TGCGCCAGCAGCCAAGCGCTAGCGGGCGCTTACCCCTACGAGCAGTACTTC | CASSQALAGAYPYEQYF
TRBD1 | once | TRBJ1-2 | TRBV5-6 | TGTGCCAGCAGTCCGGACAGGGTGGATGGCGACACCTTC | CASSPDRVDGDTF
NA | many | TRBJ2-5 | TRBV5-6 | TGTGCCAGCAGCTTGGACCCGGGAGAGACCCAGTACTTC | CASSLDPGETQYF
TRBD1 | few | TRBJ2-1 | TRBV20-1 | TGCAGTGCTAGAGAAGGGACAGGGATCTACAATGAGCAGTTCTTC | CSAREGTGIYNEQFF
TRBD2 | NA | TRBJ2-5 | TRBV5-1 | TGCGCCAGCAGCTTGCCAGCGGGGGGGCCTGGGGAGACCCAGTACTTC | CASSLPAGGPGETQYF
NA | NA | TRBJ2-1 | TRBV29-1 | TGCAGCGTTGTCGGAGTGTTGGGCCAGTTAGAGCAGTTCTTC | CSVVGVLGQLEQFF
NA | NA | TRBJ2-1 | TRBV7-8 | TGTGCCTGCAGCCCGACGATCAACCCCGGGAATGAGCAGTTCTTC | CACSPTINPGNEQFF
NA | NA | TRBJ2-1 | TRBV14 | TGTGCCAGCAGCCAAGTACGGGGGTTTTCGTACAATGAGCAGTTCTTC | CASSQVRGFSYNEQFF
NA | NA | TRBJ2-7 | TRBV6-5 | TGTGCCAGCAGTTACTCGTTCTTAGCGTACGAGCAGTACTTC | CASSYSFLAYEQYF
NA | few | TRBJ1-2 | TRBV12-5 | TGTGCTAGTGAACATGGCTACACCTTC | CASEHGYTF
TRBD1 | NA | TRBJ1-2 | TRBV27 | TGTGCCAGCAGGTTCACAGGGGTAGAATATGGCTACACCTTC | CASRFTGVEYGYTF
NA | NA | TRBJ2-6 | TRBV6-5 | TGTGCCAGCAGACAAACTAGGGCTTCTAGGGCCAACGTCCTGACTTTC | CASRQTRASRANVLTF
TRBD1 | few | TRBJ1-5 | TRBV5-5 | TGTGCCAGCAGCTCACAGGGGGTACGTCAGCCCCAGCATTTT | CASSSQGVRQPQHF
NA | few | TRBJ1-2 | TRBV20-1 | TGCAGTGCTAGAGGGAATTGGACAAGGCTTACCCACGGATACTATGGCTACACCTTC | CSARGNWTRLTHGYYGYTF
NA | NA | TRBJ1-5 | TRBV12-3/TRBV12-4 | TGTGCCAGCAGTTTAGGCCAAGCCGCAGCCCAGCATTTT | CASSLGQAAAQHF
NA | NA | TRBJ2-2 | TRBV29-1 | TGCAGCGCCGGGGTGGCAGGATCGACCGGAGAGCTGTTTTTT | CSAGVAGSTGELFF
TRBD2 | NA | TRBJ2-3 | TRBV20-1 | TGCAGTGCTAGCGGGGGGGCCACGGGCACAGATACGCAGTATTTT | CSASGGATGTDTQYF
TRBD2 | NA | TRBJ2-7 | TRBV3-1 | TGTGCCAGCAGCCGGCGGACTAGCGGGGACCTCTACGAGCAGTACTTC | CASSRRTSGDLYEQYF
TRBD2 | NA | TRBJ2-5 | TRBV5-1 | TGCGCCAGCAGCTTGGCTAGCGGGGGTTTATTCCAAGAGACCCAGTACTTC | CASSLASGGLFQETQYF